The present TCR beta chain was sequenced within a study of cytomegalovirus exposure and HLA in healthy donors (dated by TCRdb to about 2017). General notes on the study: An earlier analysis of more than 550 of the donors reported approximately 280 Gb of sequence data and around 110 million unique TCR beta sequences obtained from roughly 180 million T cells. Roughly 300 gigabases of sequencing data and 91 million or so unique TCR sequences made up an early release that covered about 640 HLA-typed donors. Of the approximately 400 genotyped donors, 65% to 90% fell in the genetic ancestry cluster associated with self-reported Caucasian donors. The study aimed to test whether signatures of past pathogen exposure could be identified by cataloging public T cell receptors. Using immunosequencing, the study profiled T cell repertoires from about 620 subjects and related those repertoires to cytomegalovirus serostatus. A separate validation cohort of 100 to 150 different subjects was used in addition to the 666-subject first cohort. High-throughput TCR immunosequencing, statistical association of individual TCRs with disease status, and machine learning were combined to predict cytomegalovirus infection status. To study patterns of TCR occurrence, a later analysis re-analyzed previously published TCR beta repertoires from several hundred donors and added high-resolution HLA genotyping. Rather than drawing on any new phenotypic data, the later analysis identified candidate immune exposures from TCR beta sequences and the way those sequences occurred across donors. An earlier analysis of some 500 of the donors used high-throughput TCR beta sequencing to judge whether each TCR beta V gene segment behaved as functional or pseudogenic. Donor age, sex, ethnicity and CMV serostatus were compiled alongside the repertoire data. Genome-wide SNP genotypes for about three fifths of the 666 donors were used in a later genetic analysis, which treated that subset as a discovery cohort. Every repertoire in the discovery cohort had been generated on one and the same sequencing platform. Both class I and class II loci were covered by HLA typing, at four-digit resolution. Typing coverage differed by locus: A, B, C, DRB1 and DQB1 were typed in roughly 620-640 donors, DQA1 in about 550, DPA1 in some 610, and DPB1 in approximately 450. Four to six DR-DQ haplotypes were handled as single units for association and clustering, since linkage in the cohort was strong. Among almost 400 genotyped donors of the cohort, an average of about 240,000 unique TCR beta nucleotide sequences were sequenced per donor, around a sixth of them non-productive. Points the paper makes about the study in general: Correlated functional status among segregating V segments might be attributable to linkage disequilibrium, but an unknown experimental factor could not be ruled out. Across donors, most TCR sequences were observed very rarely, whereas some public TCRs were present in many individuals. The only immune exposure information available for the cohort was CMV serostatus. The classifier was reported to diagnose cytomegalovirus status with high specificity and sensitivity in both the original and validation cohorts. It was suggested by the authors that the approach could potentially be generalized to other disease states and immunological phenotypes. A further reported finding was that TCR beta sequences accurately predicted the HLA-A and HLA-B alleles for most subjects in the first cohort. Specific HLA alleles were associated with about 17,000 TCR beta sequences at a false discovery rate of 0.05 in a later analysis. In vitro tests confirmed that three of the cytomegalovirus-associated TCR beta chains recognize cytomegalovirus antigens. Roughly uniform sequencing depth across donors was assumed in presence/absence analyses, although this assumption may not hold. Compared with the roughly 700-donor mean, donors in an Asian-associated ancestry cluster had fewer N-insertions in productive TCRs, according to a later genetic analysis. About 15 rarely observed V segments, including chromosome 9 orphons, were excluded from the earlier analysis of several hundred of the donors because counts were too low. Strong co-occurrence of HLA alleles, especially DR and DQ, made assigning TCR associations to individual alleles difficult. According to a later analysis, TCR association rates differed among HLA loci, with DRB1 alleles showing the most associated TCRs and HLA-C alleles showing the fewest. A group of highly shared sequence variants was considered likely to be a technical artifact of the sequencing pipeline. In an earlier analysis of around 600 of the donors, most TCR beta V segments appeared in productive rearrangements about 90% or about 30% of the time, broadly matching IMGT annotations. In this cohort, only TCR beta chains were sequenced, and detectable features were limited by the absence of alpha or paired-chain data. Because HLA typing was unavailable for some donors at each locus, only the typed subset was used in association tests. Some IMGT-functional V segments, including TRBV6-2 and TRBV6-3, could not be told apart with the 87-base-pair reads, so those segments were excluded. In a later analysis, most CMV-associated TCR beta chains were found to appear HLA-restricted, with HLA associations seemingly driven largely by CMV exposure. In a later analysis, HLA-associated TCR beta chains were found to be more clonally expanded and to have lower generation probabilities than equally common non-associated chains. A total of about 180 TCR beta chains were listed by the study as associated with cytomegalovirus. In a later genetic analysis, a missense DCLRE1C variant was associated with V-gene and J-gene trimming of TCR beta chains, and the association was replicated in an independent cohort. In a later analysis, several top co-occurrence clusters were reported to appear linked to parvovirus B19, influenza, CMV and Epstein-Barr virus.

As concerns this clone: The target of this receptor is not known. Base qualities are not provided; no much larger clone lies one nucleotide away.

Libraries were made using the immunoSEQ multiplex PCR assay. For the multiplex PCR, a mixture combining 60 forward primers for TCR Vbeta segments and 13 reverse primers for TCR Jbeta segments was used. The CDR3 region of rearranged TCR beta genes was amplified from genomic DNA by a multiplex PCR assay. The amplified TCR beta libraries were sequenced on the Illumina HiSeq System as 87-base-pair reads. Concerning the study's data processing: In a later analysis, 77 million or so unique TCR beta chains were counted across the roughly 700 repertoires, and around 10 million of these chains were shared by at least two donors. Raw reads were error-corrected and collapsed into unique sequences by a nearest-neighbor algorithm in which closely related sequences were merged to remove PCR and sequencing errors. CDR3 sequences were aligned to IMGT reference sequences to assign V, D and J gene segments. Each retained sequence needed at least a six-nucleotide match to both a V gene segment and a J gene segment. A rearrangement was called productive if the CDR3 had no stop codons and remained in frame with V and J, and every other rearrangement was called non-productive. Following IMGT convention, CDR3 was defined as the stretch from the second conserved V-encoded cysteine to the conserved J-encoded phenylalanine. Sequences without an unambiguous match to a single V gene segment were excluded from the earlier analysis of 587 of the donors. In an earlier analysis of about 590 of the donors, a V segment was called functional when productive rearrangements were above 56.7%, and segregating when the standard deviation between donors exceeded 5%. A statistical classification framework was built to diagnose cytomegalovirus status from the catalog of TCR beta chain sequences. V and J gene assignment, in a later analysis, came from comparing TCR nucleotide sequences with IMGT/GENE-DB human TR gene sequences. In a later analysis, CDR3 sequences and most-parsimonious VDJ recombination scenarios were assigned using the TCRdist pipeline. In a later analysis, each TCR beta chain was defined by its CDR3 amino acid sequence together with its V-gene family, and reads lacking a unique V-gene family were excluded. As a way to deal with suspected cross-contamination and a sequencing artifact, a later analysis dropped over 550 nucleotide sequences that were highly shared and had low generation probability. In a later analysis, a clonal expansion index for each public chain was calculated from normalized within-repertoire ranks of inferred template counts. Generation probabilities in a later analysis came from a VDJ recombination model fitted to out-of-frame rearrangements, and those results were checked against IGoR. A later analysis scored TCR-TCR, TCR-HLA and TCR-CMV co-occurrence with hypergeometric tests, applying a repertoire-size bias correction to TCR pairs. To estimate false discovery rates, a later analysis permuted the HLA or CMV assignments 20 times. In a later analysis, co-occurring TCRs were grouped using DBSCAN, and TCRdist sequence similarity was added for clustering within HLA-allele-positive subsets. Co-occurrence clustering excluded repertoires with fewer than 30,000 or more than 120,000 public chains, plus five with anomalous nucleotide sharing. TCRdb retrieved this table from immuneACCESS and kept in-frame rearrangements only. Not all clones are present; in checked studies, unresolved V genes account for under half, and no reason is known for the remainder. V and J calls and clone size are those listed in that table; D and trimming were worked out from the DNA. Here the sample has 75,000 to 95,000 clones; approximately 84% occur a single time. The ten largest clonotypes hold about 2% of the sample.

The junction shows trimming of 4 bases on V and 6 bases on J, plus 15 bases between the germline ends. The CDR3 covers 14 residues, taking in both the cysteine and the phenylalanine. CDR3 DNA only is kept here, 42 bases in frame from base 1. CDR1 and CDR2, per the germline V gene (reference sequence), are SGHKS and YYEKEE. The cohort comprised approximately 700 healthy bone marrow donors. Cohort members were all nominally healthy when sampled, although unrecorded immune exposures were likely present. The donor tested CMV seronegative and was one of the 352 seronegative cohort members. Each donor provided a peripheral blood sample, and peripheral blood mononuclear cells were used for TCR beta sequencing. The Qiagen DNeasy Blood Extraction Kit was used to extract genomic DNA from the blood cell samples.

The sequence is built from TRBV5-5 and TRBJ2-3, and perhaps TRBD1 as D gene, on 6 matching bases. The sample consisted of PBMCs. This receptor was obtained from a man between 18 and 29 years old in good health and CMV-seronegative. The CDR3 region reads CASSAGVGADTQYF. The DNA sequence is TGTGCCAGCAGCGCAGGCGTGGGGGCCGATACGCAGTATTTT.